These 5 T cell receptor beta chains were all obtained from the same sample, sequenced in a study of T-cell memory formation after mild COVID-19. TCRdb processed the 5' RACE reads anew with MiXCR; each CDR3 protein has one entry. The sample yields a few hundred thousand distinct CDR3 sequences, about 20% seen once. Sequences were obtained from PBMCs or a T cell subset sorted from them (not recorded which). These receptor sequences come from a man aged 18 to 30 who had mild COVID-19 (a few samples of this study predate the infection). Cell type and time point are not known.

The chain recombines TRBV4-2 with TRBJ1-2; D gene unclear. The CDR3 length is 13 residues. Trimming cost V 0 bases and J 3 bases, with 5 bases left between them. Germline CDR1 reads LGHNA; CDR2 reads YNFKEQ. The CDR3 reads CASSQEEDYGYTF. CDR3 in DNA: TGTGCCAGCAGCCAAGAGGAGGACTATGGCTACACCTTC.

For the CDR3, the DNA is TGTGCCAGCAGTGAATACGGGCAGGGGAGGTCTGGAAACACCATATATTTT. Protein product: CASSEYGQGRSGNTIYF. The chain has TRBV6-1 and TRBJ1-3, with a weak D call TRBD1 (6 bases). CDR3 length: 17 amino acids. Per the germline V gene, CDR1 is MNHNS and CDR2 is SASEGT. Trimming shortened V by 2 bases and J by 1 base, and 15 bases separated the two germline ends.

In this sample, this clonotype turned up a few times. The chain uses TRBV7-9 and TRBJ2-7, with 9 bases matching TRBD1. With V trimmed by 3 bases and J by 3 bases, 0 bases remained unmatched. This CDR3 contains 13 residues. Germline V gene data show CDR1 as SEHNR and CDR2 as FQNEAQ (reference sequence). The CDR3: CASSLDRGYEQYV. CDR3 bases: TGTGCCAGCAGCTTGGACAGGGGCTACGAGCAGTACGTC.

The V and J genes are TRBV15 and TRBJ2-1; TRBD1 matches at 11 bases. CDR1 is LNHNV and CDR2 is YYDKDF in the germline V gene (reference sequence). The CDR3 length is 14 residues. Losses at the gene ends were 6 bases for V and 8 bases for J; bases not matched to a gene: 6. The CDR3, as DNA: TGTGCCACCAGTTCGGGACAGGGGGATGATGAGCAGTTCTTC. Residues: CATSSGQGDDEQFF.

This clonotype was seen only a few times. This chain links TRBV9 with TRBJ2-2; the D gene is possibly TRBD1 (6 bases). The CDR3 contains 16 residues. V was cut by 0 bases and J by 1 base, with 10 bases left in between. Germline V CDR1 and CDR2: SGDLS, YYNGEE. This CDR3 is CASSVAGQWNTGELFF. In DNA, the CDR3 is TGTGCCAGCAGCGTAGCGGGACAATGGAACACCGGGGAGCTGTTTTTT.